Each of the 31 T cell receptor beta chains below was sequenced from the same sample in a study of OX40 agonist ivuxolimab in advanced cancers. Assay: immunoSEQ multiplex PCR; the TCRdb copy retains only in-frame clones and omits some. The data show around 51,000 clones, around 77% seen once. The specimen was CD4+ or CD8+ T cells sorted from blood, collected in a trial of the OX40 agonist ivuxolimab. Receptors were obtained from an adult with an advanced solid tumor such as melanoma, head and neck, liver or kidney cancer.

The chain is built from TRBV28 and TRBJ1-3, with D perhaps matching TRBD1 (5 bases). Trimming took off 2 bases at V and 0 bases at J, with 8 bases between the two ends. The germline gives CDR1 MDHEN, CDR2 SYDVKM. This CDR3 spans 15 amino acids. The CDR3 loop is CASSLRGSSGNTIYF. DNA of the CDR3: TGTGCCAGCAGTTTACGGGGGAGCTCTGGAAACACCATATATTTT.

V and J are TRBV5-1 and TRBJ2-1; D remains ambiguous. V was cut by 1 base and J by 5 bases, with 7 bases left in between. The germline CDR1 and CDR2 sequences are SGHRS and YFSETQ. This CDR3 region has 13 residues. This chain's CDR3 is CASSLSRNNEQFF. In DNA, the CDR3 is TGCGCCAGCAGCTTGTCTCGTAACAATGAGCAGTTCTTC.

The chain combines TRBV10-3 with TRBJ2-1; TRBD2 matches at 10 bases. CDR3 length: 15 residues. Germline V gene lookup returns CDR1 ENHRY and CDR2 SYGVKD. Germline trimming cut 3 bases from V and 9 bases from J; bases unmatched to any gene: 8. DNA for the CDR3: TGTGCCATCAGTGACCGGCTAGCGGGAGAGGCTGAGCAGTTCTTC. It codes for CAISDRLAGEAEQFF.

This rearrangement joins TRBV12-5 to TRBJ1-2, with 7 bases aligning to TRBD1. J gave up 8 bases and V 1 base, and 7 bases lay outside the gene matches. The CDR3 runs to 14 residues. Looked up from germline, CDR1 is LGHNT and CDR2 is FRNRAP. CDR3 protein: CASGLGTGTAGYTF. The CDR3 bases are TGTGCTAGTGGTTTGGGTACCGGGACAGCAGGCTACACCTTC. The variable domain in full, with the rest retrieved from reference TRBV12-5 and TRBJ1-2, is DARVTQTPRHKVTEMGQEVTMRCQPILGHNTVFWYRQTMMQGLELLAYFRNRAPLDDSGMPKDRFSAEMPDATLATLKIQPSEPRDSAVYFCASGLGTGTAGYTFGSGTRLTVV.

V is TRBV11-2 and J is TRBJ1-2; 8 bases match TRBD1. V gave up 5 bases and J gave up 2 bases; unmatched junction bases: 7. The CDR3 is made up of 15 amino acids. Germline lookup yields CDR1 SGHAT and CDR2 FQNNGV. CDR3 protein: CASSPPRTGNYGYTF. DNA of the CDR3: TGTGCCAGCAGCCCCCCCAGGACAGGGAACTATGGCTACACCTTC.

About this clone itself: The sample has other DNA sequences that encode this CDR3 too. CDR3: CASSPSDGPYNEQFF. In DNA form, the CDR3 reads TGTGCCAGCAGCCCAAGCGATGGACCCTACAATGAGCAGTTCTTC. V gene TRBV9 combines with J gene TRBJ2-1; no clear D gene. The CDR3 extends over 15 amino acids. Per germline, CDR1 SGDLS and CDR2 YYNGEE. V lost 4 bases and J 2 bases, leaving 13 bases between the germline ends.

CDR3 sequence (DNA): TGCGCCAGCAGCTATACAGGGGGCGACGGAGGCTACACCTTC. This codes for CASSYTGGDGGYTF. The chain is built from TRBV5-1 and TRBJ1-2, with 9 bases matching TRBD1. V lost 3 bases to trimming and J lost 8 bases; unmatched junction nucleotides: 8. This CDR3 comprises 14 residues. Germline values: CDR1 SGHRS, CDR2 YFSETQ.

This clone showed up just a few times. The CDR3 bases are TGTGCCAGCAGCCCTGGCCCGGAGACCTTCAATGAGCAGTTCTTC. This translates into CASSPGPETFNEQFF. The chain uses TRBV11-2 and TRBJ2-1; D is unclear. The V gene's germline CDR1 is SGHAT and CDR2 FQNNGV. The CDR3 is 15 residues long. V was pared by 5 bases and J by 6 bases, with 17 bases between.

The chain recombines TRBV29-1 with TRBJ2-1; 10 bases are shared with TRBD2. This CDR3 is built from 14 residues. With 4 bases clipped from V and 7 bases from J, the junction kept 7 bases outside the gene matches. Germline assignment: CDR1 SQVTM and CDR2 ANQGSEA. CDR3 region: CSVVSGRADNEQFF. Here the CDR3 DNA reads TGCAGCGTTGTAAGCGGGAGGGCCGATAATGAGCAGTTCTTC.

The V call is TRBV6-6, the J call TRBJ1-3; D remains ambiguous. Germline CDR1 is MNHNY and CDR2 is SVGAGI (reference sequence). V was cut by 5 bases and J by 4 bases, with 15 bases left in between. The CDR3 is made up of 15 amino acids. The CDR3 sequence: CASSPPTAGGNTIYF. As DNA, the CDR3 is TGTGCCAGCAGTCCCCCCACAGCTGGAGGAAACACCATATATTTT.

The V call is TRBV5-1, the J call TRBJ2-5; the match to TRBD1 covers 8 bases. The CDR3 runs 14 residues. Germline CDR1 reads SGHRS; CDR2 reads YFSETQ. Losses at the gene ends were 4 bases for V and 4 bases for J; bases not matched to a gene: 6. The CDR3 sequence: CASSGTQGGETQYF. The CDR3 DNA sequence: TGCGCCAGCAGCGGAACACAGGGGGGAGAGACCCAGTACTTC.

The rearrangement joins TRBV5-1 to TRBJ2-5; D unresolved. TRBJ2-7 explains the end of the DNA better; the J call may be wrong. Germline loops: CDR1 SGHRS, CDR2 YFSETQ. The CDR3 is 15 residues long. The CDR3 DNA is TGCGCCAGCAGCTTGGGACACGGTAATGTCTACGAGCAGTACTTC. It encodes CASSLGHGNVYEQYF.

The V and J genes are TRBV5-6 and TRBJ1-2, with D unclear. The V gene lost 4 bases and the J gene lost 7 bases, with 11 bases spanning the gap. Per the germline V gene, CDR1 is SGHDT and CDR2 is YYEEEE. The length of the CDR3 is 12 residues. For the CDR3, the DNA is TGTGCCAGCAGCAACTTAGGGTTTGGCTACACCTTC. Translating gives CASSNLGFGYTF.

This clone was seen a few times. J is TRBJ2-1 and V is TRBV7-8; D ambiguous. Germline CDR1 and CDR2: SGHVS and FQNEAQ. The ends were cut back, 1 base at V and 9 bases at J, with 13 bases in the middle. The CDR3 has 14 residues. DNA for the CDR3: TGTGCCAGCAGCTTAGTTGATGGATCTGTTGAGCAGTTCTTC. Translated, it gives CASSLVDGSVEQFF.

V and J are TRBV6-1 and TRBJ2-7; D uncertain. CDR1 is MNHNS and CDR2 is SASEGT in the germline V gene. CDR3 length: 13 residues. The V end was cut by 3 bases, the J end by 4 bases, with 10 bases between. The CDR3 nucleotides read TGTGCCAGCAGTGAGCAACAGCCATACGAGCAGTACTTC. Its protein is CASSEQQPYEQYF.

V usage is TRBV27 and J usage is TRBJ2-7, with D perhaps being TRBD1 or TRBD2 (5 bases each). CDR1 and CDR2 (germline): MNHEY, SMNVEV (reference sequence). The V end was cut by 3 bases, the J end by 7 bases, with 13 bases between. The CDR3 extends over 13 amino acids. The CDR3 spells CASSFGGMREQYF. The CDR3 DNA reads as TGTGCCAGCAGTTTTGGGGGAATGAGGGAGCAGTACTTC.

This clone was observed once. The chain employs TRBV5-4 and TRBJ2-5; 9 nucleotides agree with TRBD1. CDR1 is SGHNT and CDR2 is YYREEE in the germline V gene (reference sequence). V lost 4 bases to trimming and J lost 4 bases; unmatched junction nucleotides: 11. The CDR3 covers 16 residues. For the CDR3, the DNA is TGTGCCAGCAGCCCTACAGGGGGCTATGGGAGAGAGACCCAGTACTTC. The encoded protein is CASSPTGGYGRETQYF.

The CDR3 is CASSQDGTSYNEQFF. The CDR3 DNA follows: TGCGCCAGCAGCCAAGACGGGACTTCCTACAATGAGCAGTTCTTC. V is TRBV4-1 and J is TRBJ2-1; TRBD2 is a possible D gene (6 bases). The CDR3 contains 15 residues. The ends were cut back, 0 bases at V and 1 base at J, with 7 bases in the middle. The germline V gene encodes CDR1 MGHRA and CDR2 YSYEKL.

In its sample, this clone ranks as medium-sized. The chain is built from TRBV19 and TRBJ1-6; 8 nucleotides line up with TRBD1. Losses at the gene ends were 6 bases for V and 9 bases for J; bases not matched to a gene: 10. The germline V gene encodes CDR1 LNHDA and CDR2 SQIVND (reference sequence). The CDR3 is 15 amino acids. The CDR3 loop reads CASRQRTGSTSPLHF. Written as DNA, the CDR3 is TGTGCCAGTAGACAAAGGACAGGGTCGACTTCACCCCTCCACTTT.

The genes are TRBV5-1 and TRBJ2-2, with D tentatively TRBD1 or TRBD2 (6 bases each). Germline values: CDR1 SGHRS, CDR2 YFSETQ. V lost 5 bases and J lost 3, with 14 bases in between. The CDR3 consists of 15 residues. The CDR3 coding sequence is TGCGCCAGCAGATGGGGGGCAGCGTACACCGGGGAGCTGTTTTTT. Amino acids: CASRWGAAYTGELFF.

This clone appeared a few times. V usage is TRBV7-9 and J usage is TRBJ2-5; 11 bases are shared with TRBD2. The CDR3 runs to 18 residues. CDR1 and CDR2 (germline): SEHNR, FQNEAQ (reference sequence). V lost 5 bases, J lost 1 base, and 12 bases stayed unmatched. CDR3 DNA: TGTGCCAGCAGCCTAACCGTCCTAGCGGGGGGATTCCAAGAGACCCAGTACTTC. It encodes CASSLTVLAGGFQETQYF.

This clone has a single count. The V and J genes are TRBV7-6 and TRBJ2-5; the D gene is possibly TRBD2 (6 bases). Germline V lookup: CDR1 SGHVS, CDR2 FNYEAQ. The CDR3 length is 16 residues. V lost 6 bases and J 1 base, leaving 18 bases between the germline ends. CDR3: CASRLGSGTFQETQYF. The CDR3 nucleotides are TGTGCCAGCAGACTTGGATCCGGGACTTTCCAAGAGACCCAGTACTTC.

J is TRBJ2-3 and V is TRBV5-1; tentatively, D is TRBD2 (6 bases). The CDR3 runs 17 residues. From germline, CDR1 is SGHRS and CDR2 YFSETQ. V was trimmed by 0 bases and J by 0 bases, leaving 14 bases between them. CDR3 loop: CASSLGNQRVSTDTQYF. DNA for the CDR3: TGCGCCAGCAGCTTGGGTAATCAGCGGGTTAGCACAGATACGCAGTATTTT. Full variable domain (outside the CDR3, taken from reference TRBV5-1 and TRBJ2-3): KAGVTQTPRYLIKTRGQQVTLSCSPISGHRSVSWYQQTPGQGLQFLFEYFSETQRNKGNFPGRFSGRQFSNSRSEMNVSTLELGDSALYLCASSLGNQRVSTDTQYFGPGTRLTVL.

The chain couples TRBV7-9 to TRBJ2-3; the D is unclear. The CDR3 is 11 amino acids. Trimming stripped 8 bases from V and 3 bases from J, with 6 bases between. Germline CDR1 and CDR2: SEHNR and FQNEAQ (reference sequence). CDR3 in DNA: TGTGCCAGCGGAAAGACAGATACGCAGTATTTT. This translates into CASGKTDTQYF. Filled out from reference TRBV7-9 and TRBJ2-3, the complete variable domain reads DTGVSQNPRHKITKRGQNVTFRCDPISEHNRLYWYRQTLGQGPEFLTYFQNEAQLEKSRLLSDRFSAERPKGSFSTLEIQRTEQGDSAMYLCASGKTDTQYFGPGTRLTVL.

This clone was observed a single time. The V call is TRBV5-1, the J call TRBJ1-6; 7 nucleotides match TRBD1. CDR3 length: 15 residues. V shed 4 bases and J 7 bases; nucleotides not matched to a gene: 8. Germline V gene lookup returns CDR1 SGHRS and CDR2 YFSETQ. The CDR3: CASSVLGTDNSPLHF. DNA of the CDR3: TGCGCCAGCAGCGTTTTAGGGACAGACAATTCACCCCTCCACTTT. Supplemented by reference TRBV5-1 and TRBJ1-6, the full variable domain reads KAGVTQTPRYLIKTRGQQVTLSCSPISGHRSVSWYQQTPGQGLQFLFEYFSETQRNKGNFPGRFSGRQFSNSRSEMNVSTLELGDSALYLCASSVLGTDNSPLHFGNGTRLTVT.

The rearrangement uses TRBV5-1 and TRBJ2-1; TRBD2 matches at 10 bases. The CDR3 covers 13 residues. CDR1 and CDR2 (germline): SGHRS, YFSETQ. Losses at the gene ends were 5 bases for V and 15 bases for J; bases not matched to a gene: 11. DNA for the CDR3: TGCGCCAGCAGGGGCGTAGCGGGAGGTGAACGGTTCTTC. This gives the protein CASRGVAGGERFF.

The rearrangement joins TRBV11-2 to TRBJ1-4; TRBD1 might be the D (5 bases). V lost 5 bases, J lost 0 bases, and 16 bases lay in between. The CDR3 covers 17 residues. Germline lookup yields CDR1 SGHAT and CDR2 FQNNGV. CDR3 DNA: TGTGCCAGCAGCCAACTTGGGACGGCTGCAACTAATGAAAAACTGTTTTTT. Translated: CASSQLGTAATNEKLFF. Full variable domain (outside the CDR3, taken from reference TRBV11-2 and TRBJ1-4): EAGVAQSPRYKIIEKRQSVAFWCNPISGHATLYWYQQILGQGPKLLIQFQNNGVVDDSQLPKDRFSAERLKGVDSTLKIQPAKLEDSAVYLCASSQLGTAATNEKLFFGSGTQLSVL.

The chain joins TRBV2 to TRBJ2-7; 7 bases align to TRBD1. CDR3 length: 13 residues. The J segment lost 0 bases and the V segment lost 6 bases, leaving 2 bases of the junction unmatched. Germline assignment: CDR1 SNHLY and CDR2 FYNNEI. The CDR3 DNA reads TGTGCCAGCAGAGGACAGGTCTCCTACGAGCAGTACTTC. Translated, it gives CASRGQVSYEQYF.

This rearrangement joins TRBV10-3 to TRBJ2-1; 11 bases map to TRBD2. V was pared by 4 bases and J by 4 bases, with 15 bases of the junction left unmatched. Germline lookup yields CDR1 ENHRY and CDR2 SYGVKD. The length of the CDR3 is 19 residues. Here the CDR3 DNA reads TGTGCCATCAGTGGGTCTGTGATCCCGCTAGCGGGAGGATACAATGAGCAGTTCTTC. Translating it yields CAISGSVIPLAGGYNEQFF.

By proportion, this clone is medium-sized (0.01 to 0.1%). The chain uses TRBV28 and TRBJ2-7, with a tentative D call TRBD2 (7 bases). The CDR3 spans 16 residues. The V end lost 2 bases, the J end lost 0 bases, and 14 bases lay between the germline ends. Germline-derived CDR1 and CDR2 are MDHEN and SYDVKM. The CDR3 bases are TGTGCCAGCAGTTTAGGGGGGGCTCCGAGCTCCTACGAGCAGTACTTC. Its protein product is CASSLGGAPSSYEQYF.

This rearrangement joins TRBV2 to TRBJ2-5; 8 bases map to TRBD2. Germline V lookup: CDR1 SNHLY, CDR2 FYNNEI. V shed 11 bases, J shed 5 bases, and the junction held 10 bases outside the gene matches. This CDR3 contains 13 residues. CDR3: CAGRSGSGETQYF. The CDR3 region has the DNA TGTGCCGGAAGAAGCGGGAGCGGGGAGACCCAGTACTTC.